The 23 T cell receptor beta chains in this list originate from one sample, sequenced in a study of patients and donors after allogeneic stem cell transplantation. TCRdb redid the calling of the RT-PCR reads with MiXCR, one entry per CDR3 protein. The sample contains around 170,000 distinct CDR3 sequences, roughly 22% of which appear only once. The material sequenced was blood, either unsorted or a sorted T cell fraction (not recorded which). Receptors were obtained from a human donor who was either an allogeneic HSCT recipient or a stem cell or donor lymphocyte infusion donor (not recorded which). It is not recorded whose cells these are; they may come from a transplant donor.

CDR3 DNA: TGCGCCAGCAGCTCAGGGTACAATGAGCAGTTCTTC. This sequence encodes CASSSGYNEQFF. This chain links TRBV5-1 with TRBJ2-1, with a tentative D call TRBD1 (5 bases). V gave up 3 bases and J gave up 4 bases, with 5 bases separating them. Germline CDR1 reads SGHRS; CDR2 reads YFSETQ. This CDR3 contains 12 residues.

This clonotype was counted ten times or more. The chain is built from TRBV12-3 or TRBV12-4 and TRBJ1-2; D is perhaps TRBD1 (6 bases). The V end lost 5 bases, the J end lost 5 bases, and 12 bases lay between the germline ends. This CDR3 has 13 amino acids. The CDR3, as DNA: TGTGCCAGCAGTCCCGGGGACACTTATGGCTACACCTTC. It specifies CASSPGDTYGYTF.

A few counts support this clonotype. The chain employs TRBV7-2 and TRBJ1-1; D is possibly TRBD1 (6 bases). The CDR3 covers 16 residues. Germline V CDR1 and CDR2: SGHTA, FQGNSA. Trimming pared 2 bases from V and 5 bases from J, leaving 18 bases between. CDR3 loop: CASSLLYGQRGTEAFF. The DNA of the CDR3 is TGTGCCAGCAGCTTACTTTATGGACAGAGAGGAACTGAAGCTTTCTTT.

This clonotype turned up a few times. The rearrangement links TRBV18 to TRBJ1-1; D is perhaps TRBD1 (6 bases). Trimming removed 3 bases from V and 5 bases from J, with 13 bases in between. CDR1 KGHSH and CDR2 LQKENI come from the germline V gene. This CDR3 has 14 amino acids. The CDR3 is CASSPEGGRTEAFF. The CDR3 coding sequence is TGTGCCAGCTCACCCGAGGGGGGCAGAACTGAAGCTTTCTTT.

This clonotype was counted at least ten times. The chain has TRBV5-6 and TRBJ1-5; unclear D gene. The CDR3 is 14 residues long. V gave up 0 bases and J gave up 9 bases, with 13 bases separating them. CDR1 and CDR2 (germline): SGHDT, YYEEEE. The CDR3 DNA is TGTGCCAGCAGCTTGGGCCAGACCAAGGGGCCCCAGCATTTT. It specifies CASSLGQTKGPQHF.

This clonotype was seen only a few times. The genes are TRBV6-5 and TRBJ1-1; weak D call: TRBD1 (5 bases). The germline CDR1 and CDR2 sequences are MNHEY and SVGAGI. The V end was cut by 7 bases, the J end by 2 bases, with 14 bases between. This CDR3 comprises 14 residues. The CDR3 DNA sequence: TGTGCCAGCAACCGACAGAGGGCAAACACTGAAGCTTTCTTT. Its protein product is CASNRQRANTEAFF.

The chain combines TRBV21-1 with TRBJ2-5; the listed D gene, TRBD1, was not tested against the DNA. TRBV21-1 is assigned pseudogene status. The CDR3 has 15 amino acids. The CDR3 loop reads CASSKEGTDQETQYF. CDR3 coding DNA: TGTGCCAGCAGCAAAGAGGGGACAGACCAAGAGACCCAGTACTTC.

V and J are TRBV7-9 and TRBJ2-1, with D uncertain. This CDR3 is built from 18 residues. With 3 bases removed from V and 4 bases from J, the gap between germline ends came to 22 bases. The germline V gene encodes CDR1 SEHNR and CDR2 FQNEAQ (reference sequence). The CDR3 loop reads CASSFQRKYGGSYNEQFF. The CDR3 DNA is TGTGCCAGCAGCTTCCAGCGAAAGTACGGTGGTTCGTACAATGAGCAGTTCTTC.

V gene TRBV7-2 combines with J gene TRBJ2-1, with D possibly being TRBD1 (6 bases). Trimming took 0 bases from V and 7 from J, leaving 13 bases between them. CDR1 and CDR2 (germline): SGHTA, FQGNSA. The CDR3 loop spans 15 amino acids. The CDR3 here is CASSLAVAGENEQFF. The CDR3 DNA sequence: TGTGCCAGCAGCTTAGCTGTTGCAGGGGAAAATGAGCAGTTCTTC.

The chain links TRBV19 to TRBJ2-7; 10 bases are a match to TRBD1. Germline V lookup: CDR1 LNHDA, CDR2 SQIVND (reference sequence). Trimming cost V 3 bases and J 6 bases; bases outside gene matches: 8. The CDR3 loop spans 15 amino acids. This chain's CDR3 is CASSIFGTGVSEQYF. The DNA for the CDR3 is TGTGCCAGTAGTATTTTTGGGACAGGGGTCTCCGAGCAGTACTTC. The full variable domain, with the rest looked up from reference TRBV19 and TRBJ2-7, is DGGITQSPKYLFRKEGQNVTLSCEQNLNHDAMYWYRQDPGQGLRLIYYSQIVNDFQKGDIAEGYSVSREKKESFPLTVTSAQKNPTAFYLCASSIFGTGVSEQYFGPGTRLTVT.

This sequence joins TRBV4-2 and TRBJ1-3, with D tentatively TRBD1 (5 bases). Trimming pared 1 base from V and 3 bases from J, leaving 13 bases between. The CDR3 spans 16 residues. CDR1 is LGHNA and CDR2 is YNFKEQ in the germline V gene. CDR3 amino acids: CASSQVMPRDGNTIYF. The CDR3 nucleotides read TGTGCCAGCAGCCAAGTAATGCCCAGGGATGGAAACACCATATATTTT.

This chain joins TRBV20-1 and TRBJ2-1, with D possibly matching TRBD1 (6 bases). Germline CDR1 and CDR2: DFQATT and SNEGSKA (reference sequence). Trimming pared 1 base from V and 6 bases from J, leaving 10 bases between. The CDR3 length is 13 residues. CDR3 protein: CSARGDIRNEQFF. CDR3 DNA sequence: TGCAGTGCTAGAGGGGACATCCGCAATGAGCAGTTCTTC.

This chain joins TRBV5-1 and TRBJ1-2, with a weak D call TRBD1 (6 bases). V was pared by 4 bases and J by 5 bases, with 18 bases between. The germline gives CDR1 SGHRS, CDR2 YFSETQ. The CDR3 covers 15 residues. CDR3 DNA sequence: TGCGCCAGCAGCCCCTGGAGGGGGAAGGGTTATGGCTACACCTTC. Translating gives CASSPWRGKGYGYTF.

The chain is built from TRBV12-3 or TRBV12-4 and TRBJ1-4, with 8 bases identical to TRBD1. With 3 bases clipped from V and 8 bases from J, the junction kept 8 bases outside the gene matches. The CDR3 spans 15 residues. The CDR3 DNA sequence: TGTGCCAGCAGTTTTTCGGGACAGGTCAAGGAAAAACTGTTTTTT. Amino acids: CASSFSGQVKEKLFF.

This clonotype occurred a few times. At one end, the junction sequence differs from germline, possibly due to a read error. The genes are TRBV20-1 and TRBJ1-1; D is ambiguous. The CDR3 is made up of 13 amino acids. Germline CDR1 and CDR2: DFQATT and SNEGSKA (reference sequence). CDR3 sequence reads: CSVSGMVKTEAFF. For the CDR3, the DNA is TGCAGTGTCTCAGGTATGGTGAAGACTGAAGCTTTCTTT.

The chain recombines TRBV6-5 with TRBJ1-2; D unclear. In germline, CDR1 is MNHEY, CDR2 SVGAGI. CDR3 size: 12 residues. Trimming cost V 6 bases and J 7 bases, with 12 bases left between them. The CDR3 DNA follows: TGTGCCAGCAGCCCCGGTGTAAGTGGCTACACCTTC. Translating gives CASSPGVSGYTF.

On this clonotype: At one of its ends the junction is not consistent with the germline gene, which may arise from a read error. V is TRBV5-1 and J is TRBJ2-3, with TRBD1 as a possible D gene (7 bases). Germline CDR1 SGHRS, CDR2 YFSETQ. The CDR3 is 13 residues long. The CDR3 nucleotides read TGCACCAGCTTTGACAGGGAGGAGGATACGCAGTATTTT. Its protein product is CTSFDREEDTQYF.

In this sample, this clonotype turned up a few times. This rearrangement joins TRBV12-5 to TRBJ2-5; unclear D gene. The germline V gene encodes CDR1 LGHNT and CDR2 FRNRAP. Trimming took 6 bases from V and 2 from J, leaving 13 bases between them. The CDR3 is 14 residues long. CDR3: CASGPSLYQETQYF. In DNA form, the CDR3 reads TGTGCTAGTGGGCCATCGCTATATCAAGAGACCCAGTACTTC.

For this clonotype: One end of the junction is discordant with germline, which a read error may explain. This sequence joins TRBV6-2 or TRBV6-3 and TRBJ2-2; D is undetermined. Germline V gene lookup returns CDR1 MNHEY and CDR2 SVGEGT. The CDR3 has 13 amino acids. The CDR3 region is CPSSYGGTGELFF. CDR3 DNA: TGTCCCAGCAGTTATGGCGGTACCGGGGAGCTGTTTTTT.

The DNA for the CDR3 is TGTGCCATCAGTAAGACCGGGACTAGCGGGGGAGCTAGCACAGATACGCAGTATTTT. This sequence encodes CAISKTGTSGGASTDTQYF. The rearrangement joins TRBV10-3 to TRBJ2-3; TRBD2 aligns across 14 bases. This CDR3 region has 19 residues. Trimming took 5 bases from V and 0 from J; bases not matched to a gene: 10. Germline lookup yields CDR1 ENHRY and CDR2 SYGVKD.

The V call is TRBV12-3 or TRBV12-4, the J call TRBJ2-3; TRBD2 aligns across 8 bases. With 6 bases clipped from V and 2 bases from J, the junction kept 4 bases outside the gene matches. CDR3 length: 14 amino acids. In DNA, the CDR3 is TGTGCCAGCAGCCGCGGGGGGACCACAGATACGCAGTATTTT. This gives the protein CASSRGGTTDTQYF.

The chain combines TRBV4-2 with TRBJ2-1; tentative D call: TRBD1 (6 bases). Trimming shortened V by 0 bases and J by 10 bases, and 22 bases separated the two germline ends. CDR3 size: 17 residues. Germline V gene sequence: CDR1 LGHNA, CDR2 YNFKEQ. CDR3 sequence: CASSQEGGRGSSVEQFF. CDR3 sequence (DNA): TGTGCCAGCAGCCAAGAAGGTGGCAGGGGTTCTTCGGTGGAGCAGTTCTTC.

This clonotype has just a few counts. The chain links TRBV15 to TRBJ1-5; D unclear. Germline V gene lookup returns CDR1 LNHNV and CDR2 YYDKDF (reference sequence). V was pared by 0 bases and J by 6 bases, with 9 bases between. The CDR3 sequence is 14 residues long. CDR3 nucleotides: TGTGCCACCAGCAGAGATTCTGGACGTCAGCCCCAGCATTTT. Its protein product is CATSRDSGRQPQHF.